The 27 T cell receptor beta chains presented below share a single source sample, sequenced in a study of CD8 T cell repertoires and HIV-1 epitope variants. Antigens of these TCRs are unknown. Sequenced by immunoSEQ multiplex PCR; TCRdb stores in-frame clones only, minus some. The sample has several thousand clones, 67% seen once. Material: cultured CD8+ T cells derived from PBMCs. These receptors were taken from a male donor with HIV.

The chain has TRBV6-1 and TRBJ2-1; no clear D. Germline CDR1 reads MNHNS; CDR2 reads SASEGT. Trimming pared 0 bases from V and 0 bases from J, leaving 6 bases between. There are 15 residues in the CDR3. The CDR3 here is CASSEASSSYNEQFF. The CDR3, as DNA: TGTGCCAGCAGTGAAGCCTCCAGCTCCTACAATGAGCAGTTCTTC.

This clone was counted between two and nine times. J is TRBJ2-5 and V is TRBV5-1; 8 nucleotides line up with TRBD2. The V gene end was trimmed by 5 bases and the J gene end by 5 bases; junction bases not matched to a gene: 14. Germline V lookup: CDR1 SGHRS, CDR2 YFSETQ. The CDR3 extends over 16 amino acids. CDR3 protein: CASRPGGAGGTETQYF. CDR3 coding DNA: TGCGCCAGCAGACCCGGCGGGGCGGGGGGCACGGAGACCCAGTACTTC.

The chain is built from TRBV27 and TRBJ2-2; 10 bases match TRBD2. Germline CDR1 is MNHEY and CDR2 is SMNVEV (reference sequence). The length of the CDR3 is 18 residues. Losses at the gene ends were 4 bases for V and 2 bases for J; bases not matched to a gene: 10. CDR3 DNA: TGTGCCAGCAGTTCAACGACAACTAGCGGGAACAACACCGGGGAGCTGTTTTTT. This codes for CASSSTTTSGNNTGELFF.

The chain joins TRBV4-2 to TRBJ2-7, with TRBD1 identical over 7 bases. V was pared by 5 bases and J by 7 bases, with 11 bases of the junction left unmatched. Germline CDR1 LGHNA, CDR2 YNFKEQ. The CDR3 is 14 residues long. CDR3 residues: CASSLGQYLREQYF. CDR3 nucleotides: TGTGCCAGCAGCTTGGGACAGTACCTTCGTGAGCAGTACTTC.

V and J are TRBV5-6 and TRBJ2-2; 7 bases line up with TRBD1. CDR1 SGHDT and CDR2 YYEEEE come from the germline V gene. There are 15 residues in the CDR3. V was clipped by 4 bases and J by 1 base; unmatched bases: 4. CDR3 residues: CASSSRQGNTGELFF. CDR3 sequence (DNA): TGTGCCAGCAGCAGTCGACAGGGGAACACCGGGGAGCTGTTTTTT.

This chain links TRBV18 with TRBJ1-1; D gene unclear. With 3 bases removed from V and 1 base from J, the gap between germline ends came to 18 bases. Per germline, CDR1 KGHSH and CDR2 LQKENI. The CDR3 loop spans 17 amino acids. CDR3 residues: CASSPPLMMGWNTEAFF. In DNA form, the CDR3 reads TGTGCCAGCTCACCCCCACTCATGATGGGATGGAACACTGAAGCTTTCTTT.

The chain uses TRBV27 and TRBJ2-3, with D hard to call. The germline V gene has CDR1 MNHEY and CDR2 SMNVEV (reference sequence). Trimming removed 2 bases from V and 2 bases from J, with 8 bases in between. The length of the CDR3 is 14 residues. As DNA, the CDR3 is TGTGCCAGCAGTTTAATCCGGGCCACAGATACGCAGTATTTT. It is translated as CASSLIRATDTQYF.

This chain joins TRBV13 and TRBJ2-7; TRBD1 aligns across 8 bases. There are 15 residues in the CDR3. V shed 5 bases, J shed 3 bases, and the junction held 9 bases outside the gene matches. Germline V CDR1 and CDR2: PRHDT, FYEKMQ (reference sequence). CDR3 coding DNA: TGTGCCAGCAGCGCCGGACAGGGCGCCTTCTACGAGCAGTACTTC. Amino acids: CASSAGQGAFYEQYF.

The V and J genes are TRBV6-5 and TRBJ2-7, with 9 positions matching TRBD1. The CDR3 is 14 residues long. Germline CDR1 is MNHEY and CDR2 is SVGAGI. The V segment lost 5 bases and the J segment 3 bases; nucleotides outside the gene matches: 5. CDR3 coding DNA: TGTGCCAGCAGTGAGGGACAGGGTGTCTACGAGCAGTACTTC. Translated, it gives CASSEGQGVYEQYF.

The chain has TRBV19 and TRBJ2-7; 9 bases are a match to TRBD1. V shed 3 bases and J 3 bases; nucleotides not matched to a gene: 6. This CDR3 spans 15 amino acids. The germline V gene encodes CDR1 LNHDA and CDR2 SQIVND (reference sequence). The CDR3 nucleotides read TGTGCCAGTAGTATGTTTGTGACAGGGGGCTACGAGCAGTACTTC. It translates to CASSMFVTGGYEQYF.

The genes are TRBV7-9 and TRBJ2-5, with a possible D match to TRBD1 (5 bases). Trimming took off 4 bases at V and 4 bases at J, with 13 bases between the two ends. Germline-derived CDR1 and CDR2 are SEHNR and FQNEAQ (reference sequence). CDR3 length: 14 residues. CDR3 nucleotide sequence: TGTGCCAGCAGCTCGACCCAGGGTTTAGAGACCCAGTACTTC. Amino acid sequence: CASSSTQGLETQYF.

This clone occurred once. The DNA for the CDR3 is TGCGCCAGCAGCCAAAGCCAGGGGAGCAATCAGCCCCAGCATTTT. Amino acids: CASSQSQGSNQPQHF. The chain is built from TRBV4-1 and TRBJ1-5; D is perhaps TRBD1 (6 bases). V gave up 2 bases and J gave up 1 base, with 9 bases separating them. The CDR3 runs 15 residues. The germline CDR1 and CDR2 sequences are MGHRA and YSYEKL.

CDR3 nucleotide sequence: TGTGCCAGCAGCTTAGTGCCGGGGGCGACTAATGAAAAACTGTTTTTT. This translates into CASSLVPGATNEKLFF. The chain carries TRBV7-6 and TRBJ1-4, with a weak D call TRBD1 (6 bases). CDR1 and CDR2 from the germline V gene are SGHVS and FNYEAQ. The CDR3 is 16 residues long. The V end lost 1 base, the J end lost 2 bases, and 11 bases lay between the germline ends.

J is TRBJ2-1 and V is TRBV7-3, with D tentatively TRBD2 (5 bases). This CDR3 spans 16 amino acids. The ends were cut back, 1 base at V and 7 bases at J, with 17 bases in the middle. Germline V gives CDR1 SGHTA, CDR2 FQGTGA. The CDR3, as DNA: TGTGCCAGCAGCTTAATTGGTAGGGTTTCGGGGAATGAGCAGTTCTTC. Amino acids: CASSLIGRVSGNEQFF. Combining the CDR3 with reference TRBV7-3 and TRBJ2-1 gives the whole variable domain GAGVSQTPSNKVTEKGKYVELRCDPISGHTALYWYRQSLGQGPEFLIYFQGTGAADDSGLPNDRFFAVRPEGSVSTLKIQRTERGDSAVYLCASSLIGRVSGNEQFFGPGTRLTVL.

The DNA for the CDR3 is TGCGCCAGCAGCCAGGCTAGCGGGGTGCTAGGGGAGCAGTACTTC. It specifies CASSQASGVLGEQYF. This chain uses TRBV4-3 with TRBJ2-7; 9 bases map to TRBD2. From germline, CDR1 is LGHNA and CDR2 YSLEER. V gave up 3 bases and J gave up 7 bases; unmatched junction bases: 10. The CDR3 runs 15 residues.

This rearrangement joins TRBV4-1 to TRBJ2-7; the D is unclear. V was shortened by 0 bases and J by 12 bases, with 12 bases between the two germline ends. The CDR3 runs 12 residues. Germline V lookup: CDR1 MGHRA, CDR2 YSYEKL. In DNA, the CDR3 is TGCGCCAGCAGCCAAGACGAGCGCCCTCGGTACTTC. Amino acids: CASSQDERPRYF.

This clone was detected only a few times. The CDR3 here is CASSEAGNTEAFF. CDR3 coding DNA: TGTGCCAGCAGTGAGGCAGGGAACACTGAAGCTTTCTTT. The V gene is TRBV25-1, the J gene TRBJ1-1; D not certain. V gave up 3 bases and J gave up 1 base, with 6 bases separating them. There are 13 residues in the CDR3. Germline V gene lookup returns CDR1 MGHDK and CDR2 SYGVNS.

J is TRBJ1-1 and V is TRBV7-9; D unresolved. The CDR3 extends over 15 amino acids. Per the germline V gene, CDR1 is SEHNR and CDR2 is FQNEAQ (reference sequence). Trimming shortened V by 2 bases and J by 3 bases, and 13 bases separated the two germline ends. DNA of the CDR3: TGTGCCAGCAGCTTACCTGTGGGCCCTTACACTGAAGCTTTCTTT. This encodes CASSLPVGPYTEAFF.

The rearrangement joins TRBV7-9 to TRBJ1-2, with D possibly being TRBD1 (5 bases). V was clipped by 5 bases and J by 4 bases, with 14 bases between them. The CDR3 spans 14 residues. Germline loops: CDR1 SEHNR, CDR2 FQNEAQ (reference sequence). The CDR3 nucleotides are TGTGCCAGCAGCCCTCGACAGCTGCTCTATGGCTACACCTTC. Translated: CASSPRQLLYGYTF.

The J gene is TRBJ2-3, the V gene TRBV7-6; TRBD2 matches at 7 bases. Germline CDR1 reads SGHVS; CDR2 reads FNYEAQ. Trimming cost V 5 bases and J 0 bases; bases outside gene matches: 5. This CDR3 region has 15 residues. CDR3: CASSLGGDSTDTQYF. The CDR3 DNA sequence: TGTGCCAGCAGCCTGGGAGGGGACAGCACAGATACGCAGTATTTT.

This chain links TRBV27 with TRBJ2-7; D unclear. The CDR3 has 11 residues. CDR1 and CDR2 from the germline V gene are MNHEY and SMNVEV (reference sequence). The V gene lost 11 bases and the J gene lost 3 bases, with 11 bases spanning the gap. CDR3 loop: CAPPRHYEQYF. DNA for the CDR3: TGTGCCCCCCCGCGGCACTACGAGCAGTACTTC.

V is TRBV5-8 and J is TRBJ1-1; 7 nucleotides line up with TRBD1. The CDR3 runs to 14 residues. CDR1 is SGHTS and CDR2 is YDEGEE in the germline V gene. V lost 0 bases, J lost 5 bases, and 4 bases stayed unmatched. The CDR3 DNA follows: TGTGCCAGCAGCTTGGGACAGGGTTATACTGAAGCTTTCTTT. Its translation: CASSLGQGYTEAFF.

The rearrangement uses TRBV1 and TRBJ2-2; whether TRBD2, the table's D call, matches the DNA was not checked. TRBV1 is labeled a pseudogene. The CDR3 is made up of 17 amino acids. CDR3 region: CTSTGTSGRDEHRGAVF. For the CDR3, the DNA is TGCACCAGCACCGGGACTAGCGGGAGGGACGAACACCGGGGAGCTGTTTTT.

CDR3 in amino acids: CATHPLGDTQYF. The CDR3 DNA reads as TGTGCCACCCACCCCTTAGGAGATACGCAGTATTTT. The J gene is TRBJ2-3, the V gene TRBV28; D is undetermined. With 10 bases removed from V and 5 bases from J, the gap between germline ends came to 13 bases. From germline, CDR1 is MDHEN and CDR2 SYDVKM. This CDR3 has 12 amino acids.

A note on this clone: Other DNA sequences in the same sample also yield this CDR3. DNA of the CDR3: TGTGCCAGCAGGGGGGTGCGTCGGGGGTCTGCCTACGAGCAGTACTTC. This sequence encodes CASRGVRRGSAYEQYF. The chain combines TRBV2 with TRBJ2-7, with D perhaps matching TRBD2 (6 bases). The ends were cut back, 6 bases at V and 2 bases at J, with 20 bases in the middle. CDR3 length: 16 amino acids. From germline, CDR1 is SNHLY and CDR2 FYNNEI. The full variable domain, with the rest looked up from reference TRBV2 and TRBJ2-7, is EPEVTQTPSHQVTQMGQEVILRCVPISNHLYFYWYRQILGQKVEFLVSFYNNEISEKSEIFDDQFSVERPDGSNFTLKIRSTKLEDSAMYFCASRGVRRGSAYEQYFGPGTRLTVT.

This clone was recorded once. The chain employs TRBV11-1 and TRBJ2-5; no clear D gene. This CDR3 has 12 residues. The ends were cut back, 6 bases at V and 5 bases at J, with 10 bases in the middle. The germline CDR1 and CDR2 sequences are SGHAT and FQDESV (reference sequence). CDR3 loop: CASREFGETQYF. CDR3 bases: TGTGCCAGCAGGGAGTTTGGGGAGACCCAGTACTTC.

The sample holds one count of this clone. The chain has TRBV4-1 and TRBJ1-1; tentatively, D is TRBD1 (6 bases). V lost 1 base to trimming and J lost 1 base, with 10 bases between them. Germline V gene data show CDR1 as MGHRA and CDR2 as YSYEKL. The CDR3 spans 15 residues. CDR3 DNA sequence: TGCGCCAGCAGCCAAGGGTGGGGGCAGAACACTGAAGCTTTCTTT. Translation gives CASSQGWGQNTEAFF.